Each of the 18 T cell receptor beta chains below was sequenced from the same sample in a study of PD-1 blockade in mismatch repair-deficient tumors. Measured with immunoSEQ multiplex PCR; TCRdb has only the in-frame clones, and not every one. The table records around 38,000 clones, around 79% of them present only once. The material sequenced was peripheral blood, taken 4 weeks after starting pembrolizumab. The receptor source for this set is an adult with mismatch repair-deficient cancer.

This clone was detected only a few times. J is TRBJ2-2 and V is TRBV28, with 14 bases aligning to TRBD2. This CDR3 has 18 residues. The V gene end was trimmed by 10 bases and the J gene end by 2 bases; junction bases not matched to a gene: 12. In germline, CDR1 is MDHEN, CDR2 SYDVKM. The CDR3 nucleotides read TGTGCCATTGAAACCGGGACTAGCGGGAGATTTAACACCGGGGAGCTGTTTTTT. The encoded protein is CAIETGTSGRFNTGELFF.

The rearrangement uses TRBV19 and TRBJ1-5; no firm D call. Germline CDR1 LNHDA, CDR2 SQIVND (reference sequence). The CDR3 totals 13 residues. Trimming took off 7 bases at V and 1 base at J, with 8 bases between the two ends. The CDR3 spells CASIRGSNQPQHF. The CDR3 DNA reads TGTGCCAGTATCCGCGGGAGCAATCAGCCCCAGCATTTT. Based on the CDR3 plus reference TRBV19 and TRBJ1-5, the full variable domain is DGGITQSPKYLFRKEGQNVTLSCEQNLNHDAMYWYRQDPGQGLRLIYYSQIVNDFQKGDIAEGYSVSREKKESFPLTVTSAQKNPTAFYLCASIRGSNQPQHFGDGTRLSIL.

The chain uses TRBV19 and TRBJ2-5; TRBD2 might be the D (5 bases). The CDR3 sequence is 14 residues long. V lost 3 bases, J lost 4 bases, and 12 bases lay in between. Germline CDR1 reads LNHDA; CDR2 reads SQIVND (reference sequence). CDR3: CASSMVEGGETQYF. The CDR3 DNA sequence: TGTGCCAGTAGTATGGTAGAGGGCGGAGAGACCCAGTACTTC.

The chain combines TRBV5-1 with TRBJ2-3; D is unclear. This CDR3 is built from 17 residues. Trimming stripped 0 bases from V and 1 base from J, with 15 bases between. Germline assignment: CDR1 SGHRS and CDR2 YFSETQ. CDR3 sequence reads: CASSLGGVQHGTDTQYF. CDR3 sequence (DNA): TGCGCCAGCAGCTTGGGCGGCGTCCAGCACGGCACAGATACGCAGTATTTT.

This clone appeared a single time. J is TRBJ2-1 and V is TRBV10-3; 9 positions agree with TRBD2. Trimming cost V 2 bases and J 9 bases; bases outside gene matches: 17. This CDR3 is 18 amino acids long. Germline CDR1 reads ENHRY; CDR2 reads SYGVKD. CDR3 residues: CAISESWDGSGSFTEQFF. For the CDR3, the DNA is TGTGCCATCAGTGAGAGCTGGGATGGTAGCGGGAGTTTTACTGAGCAGTTCTTC.

The sample holds many counts of this clone. The J gene is TRBJ2-7, the V gene TRBV6-5, with 10 bases fitting TRBD1. V was clipped by 5 bases and J by 1 base; unmatched bases: 5. Germline assignment: CDR1 MNHEY and CDR2 SVGAGI. The length of the CDR3 is 15 residues. The CDR3 DNA sequence: TGTGCCAGCAGTCCGCCGGGACAGGGGTCCTACGAGCAGTACTTC. Translation: CASSPPGQGSYEQYF.

This clone appeared a single time. The chain links TRBV7-9 to TRBJ2-3; D tentatively fits TRBD1 or TRBD2 (6 bases each). Germline V gives CDR1 SEHNR, CDR2 FQNEAQ (reference sequence). The V gene lost 10 bases and the J gene lost 6 bases, with 26 bases spanning the gap. The CDR3 is 16 residues long. CDR3 nucleotide sequence: TGTGCCATAGACGGTGGGGGGCTAGCGAGCTTGGATACGCAGTATTTT. It codes for CAIDGGGLASLDTQYF.

This chain connects TRBV15 to TRBJ1-2; unclear D gene. Germline V lookup: CDR1 LNHNV, CDR2 YYDKDF (reference sequence). This CDR3 is 13 amino acids long. V gave up 3 bases and J gave up 8 bases, with 13 bases separating them. CDR3 region: CATSRSAGEGYTF. CDR3 nucleotide sequence: TGTGCCACCAGCAGGAGTGCCGGGGAGGGCTACACCTTC.

The table lists this clone with many counts. V and J are TRBV4-1 and TRBJ2-7; D is tentatively TRBD1 or TRBD2 (6 bases each). The CDR3 is 14 residues long. Germline CDR1 MGHRA, CDR2 YSYEKL. Trimming took off 6 bases at V and 1 base at J, with 13 bases between the two ends. The CDR3 DNA reads TGCGCCAGCAGAGGGGGGTTAGGGTCCTACGAGCAGTACTTC. Protein product: CASRGGLGSYEQYF.

In its sample, this clone was seen once. The rearrangement joins TRBV7-9 to TRBJ2-7; no clear D. The CDR3 has 12 amino acids. V lost 1 base to trimming and J lost 5 bases, with 6 bases between them. The V gene's germline CDR1 is SEHNR and CDR2 FQNEAQ (reference sequence). CDR3 loop: CASSLGTHEQYF. The CDR3 DNA follows: TGTGCCAGCAGCTTAGGAACACACGAGCAGTACTTC.

V and J are TRBV11-2 and TRBJ2-7; possibly TRBD1 for D (5 bases). The CDR3 has 12 residues. V lost 5 bases to trimming and J lost 2 bases, with 7 bases between them. The germline V gene encodes CDR1 SGHAT and CDR2 FQNNGV. The CDR3 sequence is CASSTGPYEQYF. As DNA, the CDR3 is TGTGCCAGCAGCACAGGACCCTACGAGCAGTACTTC.

The rearrangement uses TRBV5-8 and TRBJ2-7; 14 nucleotides match TRBD2. This CDR3 has 16 amino acids. The V gene end was trimmed by 0 bases and the J gene end by 4 bases; junction bases not matched to a gene: 3. The germline CDR1 and CDR2 sequences are SGHTS and YDEGEE. The CDR3 region is CASSLGLAGGRYEQYF. CDR3 DNA: TGTGCCAGCAGCTTGGGACTAGCGGGAGGGCGTTACGAGCAGTACTTC. The full variable domain, completed using reference TRBV5-8 and TRBJ2-7, is EAGVTQSPTHLIKTRGQQATLRCSPISGHTSVYWYQQALGLGLQFLLWYDEGEERNRGNFPPRFSGRQFPNYSSELNVNALELEDSALYLCASSLGLAGGRYEQYFGPGTRLTVT.

The V call is TRBV6-6, the J call TRBJ2-1; the D gene is possibly TRBD2 (7 bases). The CDR3 has 15 residues. The germline V gene has CDR1 MNHNY and CDR2 SVGAGI (reference sequence). The ends were cut back, 2 bases at V and 4 bases at J, with 12 bases in the middle. The CDR3 here is CASSYTGGLYNEQFF. As DNA, the CDR3 is TGTGCCAGCAGTTACACCGGGGGGCTTTACAATGAGCAGTTCTTC.

CDR3: CASSDLAGEGIQYF. The CDR3 bases are TGTGCCAGCAGTGACTTAGCGGGAGAGGGCATTCAGTACTTC. The rearrangement uses TRBV6-1 and TRBJ2-4; the match to TRBD2 covers 9 bases. The J segment lost 9 bases and the V segment lost 3 bases, leaving 6 bases of the junction unmatched. Germline lookup yields CDR1 MNHNS and CDR2 SASEGT. The CDR3 runs to 14 residues.

This clone is a singleton in its sample. The CDR3 spells CASSPSTWTLPDTQYF. In nucleotides, the CDR3 is TGTGCCAGCAGCCCCAGCACTTGGACCCTGCCAGATACGCAGTATTTT. The V call is TRBV11-2, the J call TRBJ2-3, with D hard to call. The CDR3 loop spans 16 amino acids. The V end was cut by 5 bases, the J end by 4 bases, with 19 bases between. Germline values: CDR1 SGHAT, CDR2 FQNNGV.

The gene calls are TRBV18 and TRBJ2-6; a possible D gene is TRBD1 (6 bases). This CDR3 is built from 15 residues. Trimming pared 1 base from V and 2 bases from J, leaving 6 bases between. Germline V gene sequence: CDR1 KGHSH, CDR2 LQKENI. CDR3 sequence reads: CASSPQGAGANVLTF. For the CDR3, the DNA is TGTGCCAGCTCACCACAGGGGGCTGGGGCCAACGTCCTGACTTTC. Complete variable domain (other parts from reference TRBV18 and TRBJ2-6): NAGVMQNPRHLVRRRGQEARLRCSPMKGHSHVYWYRQLPEEGLKFMVYLQKENIIDESGMPKERFSAEFPKEGPSILRIQQVVRGDSAAYFCASSPQGAGANVLTFGAGSRLTVL.

This chain links TRBV10-2 with TRBJ2-7; TRBD1 agrees at 10 bases. The length of the CDR3 is 15 residues. Trimming removed 7 bases from V and 3 bases from J; junction bases left unmatched: 9. CDR1 and CDR2 (germline): WSHSY, SAAADI. The CDR3 spells CASTSGTGAFYEQYF. CDR3 bases: TGCGCCAGCACTTCTGGGACAGGGGCTTTCTACGAGCAGTACTTC.

The chain employs TRBV5-4 and TRBJ2-7; D not resolved. Germline assignment: CDR1 SGHNT and CDR2 YYREEE (reference sequence). Trimming removed 1 base at V and 0 bases at J, with 8 bases between. The CDR3 is 14 residues long. The CDR3 loop reads CASSLSPGSYEQYF. The CDR3 DNA is TGTGCCAGCAGCTTGAGTCCGGGCTCCTACGAGCAGTACTTC.